Included here is one T cell receptor (beta chain) sequence, with context. Its antigen target is currently unknown. No base quality values were provided; no much bigger clone lies one nucleotide off. Trimming takes 1 base from V and 11 bases from J, and the germline ends sit 6 bases apart. From the cysteine through the phenylalanine, the CDR3 covers 11 amino acids. The sequence is cut down to CDR3 DNA, 33 bases in frame from base 1. The germline V gene provides CDR1 SGHTA and CDR2 FQGNSA. This specimen comes from a study of blood T cell repertoires in COVID-19 (dated by TCRdb to 2020 to 2022). In terms of the full investigation: Samples from collaborators originated in the United States, Italy and Spain and spanned both the acute and convalescent phases of COVID-19. Samples came from the ongoing ImmuneRACE study (first 160 participants) plus 1,254 subjects from 6 global collaborators. The dataset comprised deeply sampled blood TCRbeta repertoires from subjects exposed to, actively infected with, or recovered from COVID-19. Where available, HLA class I and class II types were obtained from metadata supplied by the sample provider rather than from assay-based typing. The repertoires were released in a freely available public database intended as a resource for research on the immune response to SARS-CoV-2. Nearly every sample came with metadata listing a de-identified subject ID, COVID-19 status, age in years and sex. The material from the prospective study consisted of cDNA or gDNA derived from T cells, B-cell-depleted T cells, or PBMCs.

Overall study outcomes, separate from this receptor: The quantity of clinical and demographic metadata differed by source and by participant and was supplied without curation.

TCRbeta CDR3 regions were amplified from genomic DNA using the immunoSEQ Assay, a bias-controlled multiplex PCR. The study's own analysis went as follows. Nucleated cell counts per sample were estimated from amplification of reference gene primers within the assay. To quantify the absolute abundance of each unique TCRbeta CDR3 rearrangement, sequence reads were collapsed and filtered. For each sample, productive Simpson clonality was calculated by taking the square root of Simpson's diversity index across productive rearrangements. In TCRdb, the immuneACCESS table is reduced to in-frame sequences with V and J assigned. These tables do not hold every clone; where another copy was compared, an unresolved V gene accounts for under half, and the others remain unexplained. That table supplies the V and J calls and clone size; D and trimming were determined from the DNA. The sample yields some 130,000 clones; 75% to 90% were counted once. The ten largest clones add up to roughly 4% of the sample.

One collaborating source in Seattle enrolled patients while the patients were actively infected and followed the patients over time throughout the course of disease. Collaborating institutions collected whole blood in K2EDTA tubes following their own protocols. Collaborator samples were shipped for TCRbeta analysis as frozen whole blood, isolated PBMCs, or DNA extracted from either sample type. The chain is assembled from TRBV7-2 and TRBJ2-1; tentative D gene TRBD2, with 5 bases matching. The sequenced sample consisted of peripheral blood. This TCR came from a man aged 60 to 69 with COVID-19, enrolled during active disease. The DNA sequence is TGTGCCAGCAGCTTAGGGGAGAAGCAGTTCTTC. Protein translation: CASSLGEKQFF.